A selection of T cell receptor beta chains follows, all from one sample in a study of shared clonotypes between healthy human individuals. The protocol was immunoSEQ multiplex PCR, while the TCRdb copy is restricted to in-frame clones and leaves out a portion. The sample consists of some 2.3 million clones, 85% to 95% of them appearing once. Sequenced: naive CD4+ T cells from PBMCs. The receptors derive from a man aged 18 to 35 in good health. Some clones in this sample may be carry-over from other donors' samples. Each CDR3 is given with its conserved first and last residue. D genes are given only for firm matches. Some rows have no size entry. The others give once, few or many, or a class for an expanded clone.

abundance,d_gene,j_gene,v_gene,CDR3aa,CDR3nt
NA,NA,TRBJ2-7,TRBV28,CASTRRDRYNWEGYEQYF,TGTGCCAGCACTAGAAGGGACAGGTATAACTGGGAGGGCTACGAGCAGTACTTC
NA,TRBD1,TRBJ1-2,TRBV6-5,CATGGQGHYGYTF,TGTGCCACCGGGGGACAGGGACACTATGGCTACACCTTC
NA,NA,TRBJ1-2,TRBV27,CASSFKGGAGEYYGYTF,TGTGCCAGCAGTTTTAAAGGCGGGGCAGGGGAGTACTATGGCTACACCTTC
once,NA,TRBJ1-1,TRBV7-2,CASSRRTVNTEAFF,TGTGCCAGCAGCCGAAGGACGGTAAACACTGAAGCTTTCTTT
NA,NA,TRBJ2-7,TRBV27,CASSLRQGQFYEQYF,TGTGCCAGCAGTTTACGGCAGGGTCAGTTCTACGAGCAGTACTTC
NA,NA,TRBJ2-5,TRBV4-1,CASSQDWQETQYF,TGCGCCAGCAGCCAGGACTGGCAAGAGACCCAGTACTTC
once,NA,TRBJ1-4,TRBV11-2,CASSLTPTNEKLFF,TGTGCCAGCAGCTTGACTCCCACTAATGAAAAACTGTTTTTT
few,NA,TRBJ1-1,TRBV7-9,CASSSRLPRNTEAFF,TGTGCCAGCAGCTCCAGACTACCTCGGAACACTGAAGCTTTCTTT
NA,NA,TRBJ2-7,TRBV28,CASSLSRRRRVSYEQYF,TGTGCCAGCAGTTTATCTCGTCGCCGGAGGGTTAGTTACGAGCAGTACTTC
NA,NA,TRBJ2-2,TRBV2,CASSLSRSTGELFF,TGTGCCAGCTCTCTAAGCCGTAGCACCGGGGAGCTGTTTTTT
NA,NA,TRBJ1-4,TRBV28,CASSFGGIGEKLFF,TGTGCCAGCAGTTTTGGGGGCATAGGCGAAAAACTGTTTTTT
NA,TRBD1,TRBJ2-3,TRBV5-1,CASAGQGAGDTQYF,TGCGCCAGCGCTGGGCAGGGGGCAGGGGATACGCAGTATTTT
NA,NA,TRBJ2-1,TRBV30,CAWSRYNEQFF,TGTGCCTGGAGCCGATACAATGAGCAGTTCTTC
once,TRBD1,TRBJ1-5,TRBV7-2,CASSLTGDNQPQHF,TGTGCCAGCAGCCTGACAGGGGACAATCAGCCCCAGCATTTT
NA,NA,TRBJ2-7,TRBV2,CASSEAGGGLYEQYF,TGTGCCAGCAGTGAAGCGGGAGGAGGGCTGTACGAGCAGTACTTC
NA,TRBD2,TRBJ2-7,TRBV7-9,CASSPLAGRLSYEQYF,TGTGCCAGCAGCCCCTTAGCGGGGCGCCTCTCCTACGAGCAGTACTTC
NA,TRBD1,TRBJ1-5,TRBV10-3,CAIGRTGGNQPQHF,TGTGCCATCGGCCGGACAGGGGGGAATCAGCCCCAGCATTTT
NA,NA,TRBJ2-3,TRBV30,CAWTVGDFEPTDTQYF,TGTGCCTGGACGGTGGGAGACTTCGAGCCCACAGATACGCAGTATTTT
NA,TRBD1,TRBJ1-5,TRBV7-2,CASSLRGQGYQPQHF,TGTGCCAGCAGCCTAAGGGGACAGGGTTATCAGCCCCAGCATTTT
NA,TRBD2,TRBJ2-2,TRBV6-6,CASSRTSGRYTGELFF,TGTGCCAGCAGCCGGACTAGCGGGAGGTACACCGGGGAGCTGTTTTTT
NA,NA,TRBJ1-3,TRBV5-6,CASTPGMTGNTIYF,TGTGCCAGCACCCCAGGGATGACTGGAAACACCATATATTTT
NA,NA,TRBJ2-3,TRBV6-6,CASSSTQTATDTQYF,TGTGCCAGCAGTTCCACGCAGACGGCCACAGATACGCAGTATTTT
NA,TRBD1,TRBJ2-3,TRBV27,CASTQTGVGTDTQYF,TGTGCCAGCACCCAGACAGGGGTTGGCACAGATACGCAGTATTTT
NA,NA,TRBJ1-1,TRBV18,CASSPWRQEDTEAFF,TGTGCCAGCTCACCATGGAGACAGGAGGACACTGAAGCTTTCTTT
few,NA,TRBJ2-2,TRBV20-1,CSSWGYGELFF,TGCAGCTCGTGGGGGTACGGGGAGCTGTTTTTT
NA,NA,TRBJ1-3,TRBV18,CASSPVPSAGNTIYF,TGTGCCAGCTCACCGGTTCCCTCCGCGGGAAACACCATATATTTT
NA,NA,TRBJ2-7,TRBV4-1,CASSQVSIKLRGPYEQYF,TGCGCCAGCAGCCAAGTCTCCATAAAACTGCGGGGCCCCTACGAGCAGTACTTC
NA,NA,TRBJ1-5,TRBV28,CASSPPGQPQHF,TGTGCCAGCAGTCCCCCGGGGCAGCCCCAGCATTTT
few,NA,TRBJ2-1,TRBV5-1,CASSLGLGNEQFF,TGCGCCAGCAGCTTGGGACTCGGCAATGAGCAGTTCTTC
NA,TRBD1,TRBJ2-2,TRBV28,CASSWAGTGIYTGELFF,TGTGCCAGCAGTTGGGCCGGGACAGGGATCTATACCGGGGAGCTGTTTTTT
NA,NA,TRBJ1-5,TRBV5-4,CASSLQGRLDQPQHF,TGTGCCAGCAGCTTGCAGGGGCGATTGGATCAGCCCCAGCATTTT
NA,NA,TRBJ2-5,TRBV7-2,CASSSPIGTPAKVTQYF,TGTGCCAGCAGCTCCCCCATAGGGACGCCGGCCAAGGTGACCCAGTACTTC